The 12 T cell receptor beta chains presented below share a single source sample, sequenced in a study of cytomegalovirus exposure and HLA in healthy donors. In the PCR, 60 Vbeta and 13 Jbeta primers were used. This table comes from immunoSEQ multiplex PCR, and its TCRdb copy is limited to in-frame clones, with some not included. The data include approximately 100,000 clones; the top ten clones carry about 0.59%. Sequences were obtained from PBMCs. All receptors come from a man in his fifties or sixties in good health and CMV-seronegative.

The V call is TRBV4-2, the J call TRBJ1-3; a weak D match, TRBD1 (6 bases). There are 15 residues in the CDR3. V was clipped by 1 base and J by 2 bases, with 9 bases between them. Looked up from germline, CDR1 is LGHNA and CDR2 is YNFKEQ. DNA of the CDR3: TGTGCCAGCAGCCAAGTACAGGGAGCTGGAAACACCATATATTTT. Its protein is CASSQVQGAGNTIYF.

V is TRBV7-9 and J is TRBJ2-1; the match to TRBD2 covers 10 bases. In germline, CDR1 is SEHNR, CDR2 FQNEAQ (reference sequence). The CDR3 is made up of 15 amino acids. V lost 4 bases and J lost 7; bases outside the gene matches: 7. The CDR3 DNA follows: TGTGCCAGCAGCTATCTAGCGGGGGTAAAAAATGAGCAGTTCTTC. Encoded protein: CASSYLAGVKNEQFF.

The chain employs TRBV29-1 and TRBJ2-7; 9 nucleotides agree with TRBD1. Germline-derived CDR1 and CDR2 are SQVTM and ANQGSEA. The CDR3 has 13 amino acids. The junction had 4 bases not matched to a gene; V was cut back by 3 bases and J by 4 bases. CDR3 bases: TGCAGCGTTGACCCGGGACAGGGTTACGAGCAGTACTTC. Residues: CSVDPGQGYEQYF.

V is TRBV7-8 and J is TRBJ2-3; D not certain. The CDR3 consists of 15 residues. With 0 bases removed from V and 4 bases from J, the gap between germline ends came to 11 bases. CDR1 is SGHVS, CDR2 FQNEAQ, per germline. The CDR3 DNA reads TGTGCCAGCAGCTTAGCCCGTCGTCGTGCAGATACGCAGTATTTT. Its protein is CASSLARRRADTQYF.

V usage is TRBV27 and J usage is TRBJ1-2; TRBD1 agrees at 9 bases. CDR1 and CDR2 (germline): MNHEY, SMNVEV (reference sequence). The CDR3 consists of 14 residues. V trimming: 8 bases; J trimming: 4 bases; junction bases outside the gene matches: 8. CDR3 amino acids: CASGQGPFIYGYTF. DNA for the CDR3: TGTGCCAGCGGACAGGGGCCCTTTATCTATGGCTACACCTTC.

This sequence joins TRBV29-1 and TRBJ2-1; 7 nucleotides match TRBD2. In germline, CDR1 is SQVTM, CDR2 ANQGSEA. The CDR3 is 14 amino acids. The V segment lost 3 bases and the J segment 7 bases; nucleotides outside the gene matches: 9. The chain's CDR3 is CSVDGSGIRNEQFF. The CDR3 region has the DNA TGCAGCGTTGATGGGAGCGGGATTAGGAATGAGCAGTTCTTC.

The genes are TRBV7-2 and TRBJ2-1; perhaps TRBD1 as D (6 bases). CDR3 size: 15 residues. V lost 5 bases, J lost 4 bases, and 15 bases lay in between. From germline, CDR1 is SGHTA and CDR2 FQGNSA. The DNA for the CDR3 is TGTGCCAGCAGCGCAGGGAGAGGGGGATACAATGAGCAGTTCTTC. This translates into CASSAGRGGYNEQFF.

CDR3 sequence reads: CASSLEGVGEKLFF. In nucleotides, the CDR3 is TGCGCCAGCAGCTTGGAGGGGGTAGGCGAAAAACTGTTTTTT. V and J are TRBV5-1 and TRBJ1-4; maybe TRBD1 (6 bases). The V gene lost 0 bases and the J gene lost 8 bases, with 11 bases spanning the gap. This CDR3 spans 14 amino acids. Germline assignment: CDR1 SGHRS and CDR2 YFSETQ.

The J gene is TRBJ1-1, the V gene TRBV10-3; perhaps TRBD1 as D (5 bases). Germline-derived CDR1 and CDR2 are ENHRY and SYGVKD. Trimming pared 4 bases from V and 3 bases from J, leaving 12 bases between. This CDR3 region has 14 residues. The CDR3 here is CAISVQVADTEAFF. Here the CDR3 DNA reads TGTGCCATCAGTGTACAGGTCGCGGACACTGAAGCTTTCTTT.

CDR3 loop: CASSPPSGGLGSPLHF. The CDR3 DNA reads as TGTGCCAGCTCACCACCTAGCGGGGGCTTGGGTTCACCCCTCCACTTT. The rearrangement uses TRBV18 and TRBJ1-6; weak D call: TRBD1 (6 bases). V lost 0 bases, J lost 9 bases, and 15 bases lay in between. In germline, CDR1 is KGHSH, CDR2 LQKENI. The CDR3 is 16 amino acids.

The V call is TRBV9, the J call TRBJ2-2; the D gene is possibly TRBD1 (5 bases). V dropped 5 bases and J dropped 4 bases, with 9 bases sitting between them. The CDR3 is 13 amino acids. Germline lookup yields CDR1 SGDLS and CDR2 YYNGEE. In nucleotides, the CDR3 is TGTGCCAGCAGGGCAGGGTCCACCGGGGAGCTGTTTTTT. Translating it yields CASRAGSTGELFF.

The rearrangement links TRBV11-3 to TRBJ1-2, with D hard to call. The CDR3 is 13 amino acids. Germline-derived CDR1 and CDR2 are SGHNT and YENEEA. Trimming removed 5 bases from V and 4 bases from J, with 11 bases in between. CDR3 protein: CASSPASGYGYTF. The CDR3, as DNA: TGTGCCAGCAGCCCCGCGTCAGGCTATGGCTACACCTTC.